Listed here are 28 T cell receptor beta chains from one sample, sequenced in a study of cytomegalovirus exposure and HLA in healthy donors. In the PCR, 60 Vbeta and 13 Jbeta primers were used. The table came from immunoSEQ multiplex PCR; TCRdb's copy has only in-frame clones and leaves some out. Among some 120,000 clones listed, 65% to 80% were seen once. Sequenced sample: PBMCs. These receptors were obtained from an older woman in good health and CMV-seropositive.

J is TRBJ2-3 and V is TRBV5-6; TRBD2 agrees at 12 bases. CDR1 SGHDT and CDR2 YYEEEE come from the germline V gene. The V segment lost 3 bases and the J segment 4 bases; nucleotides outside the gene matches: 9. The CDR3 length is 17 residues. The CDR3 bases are TGTGCCAGCAGCTCGCGGGCTAGCGGGAGGGCCCCAGATACGCAGTATTTT. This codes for CASSSRASGRAPDTQYF.

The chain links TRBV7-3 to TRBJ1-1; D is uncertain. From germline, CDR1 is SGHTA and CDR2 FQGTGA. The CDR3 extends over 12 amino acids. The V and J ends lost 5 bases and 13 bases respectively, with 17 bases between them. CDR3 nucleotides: TGTGCCAGCAGCCCTGGCCCAGGTCTTCTTTTCTTT. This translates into CASSPGPGLLFF.

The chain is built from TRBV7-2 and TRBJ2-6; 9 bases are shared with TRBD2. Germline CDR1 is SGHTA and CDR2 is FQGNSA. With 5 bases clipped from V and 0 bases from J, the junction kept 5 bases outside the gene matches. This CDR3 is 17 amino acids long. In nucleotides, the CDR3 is TGTGCCAGCAGCGTTAGCGGGAGAAGCTCTGGGGCCAACGTCCTGACTTTC. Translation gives CASSVSGRSSGANVLTF.

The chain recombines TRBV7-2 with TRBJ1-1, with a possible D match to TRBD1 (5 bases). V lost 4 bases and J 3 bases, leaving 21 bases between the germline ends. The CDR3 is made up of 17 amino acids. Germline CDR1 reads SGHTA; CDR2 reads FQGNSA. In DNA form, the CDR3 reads TGTGCCAGCAGCTCCGAGTTACTCCGGGACTCCTACACTGAAGCTTTCTTT. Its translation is CASSSELLRDSYTEAFF. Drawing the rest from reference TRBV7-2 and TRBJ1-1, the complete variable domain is GAGVSQSPSNKVTEKGKDVELRCDPISGHTALYWYRQSLGQGLEFLIYFQGNSAPDKSGLPSDRFSAERTGGSVSTLTIQRTQQEDSAVYLCASSSELLRDSYTEAFFGQGTRLTVV.

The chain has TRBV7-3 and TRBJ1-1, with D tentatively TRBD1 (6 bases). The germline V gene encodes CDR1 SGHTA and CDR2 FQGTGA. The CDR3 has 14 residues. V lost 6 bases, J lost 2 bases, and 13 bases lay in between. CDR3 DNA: TGTGCCAGCAGGGGTAACAGGGCAAACACTGAAGCTTTCTTT. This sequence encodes CASRGNRANTEAFF.

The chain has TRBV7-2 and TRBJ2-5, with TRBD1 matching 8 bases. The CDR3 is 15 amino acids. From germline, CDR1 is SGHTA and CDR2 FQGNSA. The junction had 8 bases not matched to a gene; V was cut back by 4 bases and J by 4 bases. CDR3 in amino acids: CASSSAGGARETQYF. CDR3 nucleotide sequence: TGTGCCAGCAGCTCTGCAGGGGGCGCAAGAGAGACCCAGTACTTC.

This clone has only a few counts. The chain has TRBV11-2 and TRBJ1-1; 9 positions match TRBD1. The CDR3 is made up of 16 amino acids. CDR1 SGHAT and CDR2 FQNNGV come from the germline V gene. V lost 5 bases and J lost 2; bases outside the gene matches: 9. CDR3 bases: TGTGCCAGCAGCCCCCCCTCGGACAGGGGCAACACTGAAGCTTTCTTT. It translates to CASSPPSDRGNTEAFF. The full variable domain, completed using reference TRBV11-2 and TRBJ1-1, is EAGVAQSPRYKIIEKRQSVAFWCNPISGHATLYWYQQILGQGPKLLIQFQNNGVVDDSQLPKDRFSAERLKGVDSTLKIQPAKLEDSAVYLCASSPPSDRGNTEAFFGQGTRLTVV.

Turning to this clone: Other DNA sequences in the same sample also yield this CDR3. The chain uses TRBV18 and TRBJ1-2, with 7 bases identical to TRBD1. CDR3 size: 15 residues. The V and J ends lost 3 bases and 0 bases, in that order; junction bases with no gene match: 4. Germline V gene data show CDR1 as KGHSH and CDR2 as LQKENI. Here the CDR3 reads CASSPGQEPNYGYTF. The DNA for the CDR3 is TGTGCCAGCTCACCTGGACAGGAACCTAACTATGGCTACACCTTC.

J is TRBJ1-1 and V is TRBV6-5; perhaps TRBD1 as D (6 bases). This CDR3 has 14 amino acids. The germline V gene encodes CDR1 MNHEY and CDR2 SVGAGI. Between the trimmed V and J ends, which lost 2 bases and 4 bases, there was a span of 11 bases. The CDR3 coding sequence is TGTGCCAGCAGTTACCCGGACAGTGGCACTGAAGCTTTCTTT. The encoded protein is CASSYPDSGTEAFF.

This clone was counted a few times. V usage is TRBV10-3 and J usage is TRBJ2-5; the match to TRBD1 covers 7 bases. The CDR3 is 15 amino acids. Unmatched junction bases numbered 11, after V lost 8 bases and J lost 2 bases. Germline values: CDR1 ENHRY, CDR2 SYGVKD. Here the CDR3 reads CAIGSTGQAQETQYF. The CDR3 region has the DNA TGTGCCATCGGGTCCACCGGACAGGCTCAAGAGACCCAGTACTTC.

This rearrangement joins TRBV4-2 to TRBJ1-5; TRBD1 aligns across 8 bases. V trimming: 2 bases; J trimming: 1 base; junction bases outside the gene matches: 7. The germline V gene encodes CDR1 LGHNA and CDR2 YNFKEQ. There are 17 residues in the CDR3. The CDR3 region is CASSQNQGARSNQPQHF. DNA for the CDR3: TGTGCCAGCAGCCAAAACCAGGGGGCGCGGAGCAATCAGCCCCAGCATTTT.

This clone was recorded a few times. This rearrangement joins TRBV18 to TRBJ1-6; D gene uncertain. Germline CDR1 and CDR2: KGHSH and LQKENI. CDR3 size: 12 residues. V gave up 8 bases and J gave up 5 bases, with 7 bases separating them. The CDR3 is CASKRDNSPLHF. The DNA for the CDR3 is TGTGCCAGCAAACGGGATAATTCACCCCTCCACTTT.

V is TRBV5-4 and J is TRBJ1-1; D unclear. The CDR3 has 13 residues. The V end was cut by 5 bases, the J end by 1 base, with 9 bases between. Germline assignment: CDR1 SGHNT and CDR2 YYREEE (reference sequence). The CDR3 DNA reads TGTGCCAGCAGTATACAGTCGAACACTGAAGCTTTCTTT. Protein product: CASSIQSNTEAFF.

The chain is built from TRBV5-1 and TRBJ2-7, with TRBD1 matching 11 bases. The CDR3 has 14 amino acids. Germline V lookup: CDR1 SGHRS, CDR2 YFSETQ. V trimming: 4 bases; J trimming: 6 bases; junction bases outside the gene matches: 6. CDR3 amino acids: CASSPGQGVGEQYF. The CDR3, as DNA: TGCGCCAGCAGCCCGGGACAGGGGGTAGGCGAGCAGTACTTC.

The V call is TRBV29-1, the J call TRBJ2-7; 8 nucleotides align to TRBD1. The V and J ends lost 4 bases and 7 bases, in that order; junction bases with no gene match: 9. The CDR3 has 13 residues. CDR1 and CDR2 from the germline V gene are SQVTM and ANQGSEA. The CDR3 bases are TGCAGCGTTGGTTTCGGTCAGGGGGCGGAGCAGTACTTC. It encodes CSVGFGQGAEQYF.

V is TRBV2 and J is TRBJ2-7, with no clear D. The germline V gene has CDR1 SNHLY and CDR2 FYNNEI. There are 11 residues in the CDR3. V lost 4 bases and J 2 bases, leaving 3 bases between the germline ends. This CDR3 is CASSAAYEQYF. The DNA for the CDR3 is TGTGCCAGCAGTGCTGCCTACGAGCAGTACTTC.

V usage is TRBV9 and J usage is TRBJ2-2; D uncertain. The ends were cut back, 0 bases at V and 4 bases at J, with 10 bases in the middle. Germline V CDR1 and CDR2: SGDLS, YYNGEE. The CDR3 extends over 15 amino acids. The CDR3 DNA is TGTGCCAGCAGCGTAGGTCTAGACTTCACCGGGGAGCTGTTTTTT. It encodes CASSVGLDFTGELFF.

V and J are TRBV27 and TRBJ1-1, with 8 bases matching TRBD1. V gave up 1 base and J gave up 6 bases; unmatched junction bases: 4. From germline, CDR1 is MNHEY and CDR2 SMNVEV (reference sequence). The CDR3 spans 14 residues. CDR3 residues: CASSLWQGAAEAFF. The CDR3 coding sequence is TGTGCCAGCAGTTTATGGCAGGGGGCCGCTGAAGCTTTCTTT.

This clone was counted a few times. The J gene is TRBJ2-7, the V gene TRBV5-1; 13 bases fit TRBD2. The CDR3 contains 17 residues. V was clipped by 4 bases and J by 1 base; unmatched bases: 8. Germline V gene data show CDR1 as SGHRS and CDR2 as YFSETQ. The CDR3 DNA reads TGCGCCAGCAGCGGGGGGGGACTAGCGGGGCCATCCTACGAGCAGTACTTC. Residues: CASSGGGLAGPSYEQYF.

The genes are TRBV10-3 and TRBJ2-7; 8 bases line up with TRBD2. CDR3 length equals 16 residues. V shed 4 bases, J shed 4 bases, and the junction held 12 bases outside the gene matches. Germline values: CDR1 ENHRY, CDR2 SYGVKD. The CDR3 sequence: CAISARKAGELYEQYF. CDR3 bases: TGTGCCATCAGTGCCCGTAAAGCGGGGGAGCTTTACGAGCAGTACTTC.

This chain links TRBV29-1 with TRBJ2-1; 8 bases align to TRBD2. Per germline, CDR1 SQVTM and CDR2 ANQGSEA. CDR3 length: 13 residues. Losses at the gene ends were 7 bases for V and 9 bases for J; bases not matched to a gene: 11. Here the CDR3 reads CSDPHGLAGEQFF. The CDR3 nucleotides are TGCAGCGACCCTCACGGACTAGCCGGTGAGCAGTTCTTC.

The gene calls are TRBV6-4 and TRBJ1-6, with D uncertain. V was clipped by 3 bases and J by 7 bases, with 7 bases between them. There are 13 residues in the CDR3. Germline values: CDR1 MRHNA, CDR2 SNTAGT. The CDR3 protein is CASSDTGNSPLHF. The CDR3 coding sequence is TGTGCCAGCAGTGATACGGGGAATTCACCCCTCCACTTT.

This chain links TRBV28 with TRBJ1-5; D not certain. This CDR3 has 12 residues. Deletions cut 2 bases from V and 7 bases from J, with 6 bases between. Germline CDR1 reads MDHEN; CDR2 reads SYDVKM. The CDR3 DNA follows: TGTGCCAGCAGTTTAAGCGGGCAGCCCCAGCATTTT. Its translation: CASSLSGQPQHF.

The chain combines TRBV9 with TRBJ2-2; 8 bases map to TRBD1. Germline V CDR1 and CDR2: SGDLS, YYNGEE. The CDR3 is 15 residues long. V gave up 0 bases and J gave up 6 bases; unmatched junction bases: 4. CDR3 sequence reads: CASSVEGQGPGELFF. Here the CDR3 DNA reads TGTGCCAGCAGCGTAGAAGGACAGGGACCCGGGGAGCTGTTTTTT.

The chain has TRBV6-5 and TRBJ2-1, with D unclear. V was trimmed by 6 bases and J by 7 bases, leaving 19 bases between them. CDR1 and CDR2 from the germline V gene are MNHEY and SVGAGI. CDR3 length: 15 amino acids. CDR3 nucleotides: TGTGCCAGCAGACCCCCCGCTTCCCCTGCGAATGAGCAGTTCTTC. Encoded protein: CASRPPASPANEQFF.

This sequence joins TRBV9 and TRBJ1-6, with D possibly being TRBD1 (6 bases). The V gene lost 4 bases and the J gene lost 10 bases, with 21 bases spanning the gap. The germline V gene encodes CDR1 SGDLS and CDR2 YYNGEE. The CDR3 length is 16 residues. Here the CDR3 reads CASSPQEDSHLSPLHF. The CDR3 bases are TGTGCCAGCAGCCCCCAAGAGGACAGCCACTTATCACCCCTCCACTTT.

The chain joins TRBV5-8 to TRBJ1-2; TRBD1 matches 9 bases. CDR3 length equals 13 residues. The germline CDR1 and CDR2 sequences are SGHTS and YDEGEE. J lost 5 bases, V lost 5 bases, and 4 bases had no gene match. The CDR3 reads CASRDRGWYGYTF. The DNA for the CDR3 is TGTGCCAGCAGGGACAGGGGTTGGTATGGCTACACCTTC.

CDR3 sequence reads: CASSYWGGSYEQYF. The CDR3 DNA reads TGTGCCAGCAGCTATTGGGGCGGCTCCTACGAGCAGTACTTC. J is TRBJ2-7 and V is TRBV6-1; the D gene is possibly TRBD1 (5 bases). This CDR3 has 14 amino acids. V gave up 6 bases and J gave up 0 bases, with 12 bases separating them. The V gene's germline CDR1 is MNHNS and CDR2 SASEGT.